One sample yielded the 12 T cell receptor beta chains listed below, sequenced in a study of T cell responses to AZD1222 COVID-19 vaccine. Assay used: immunoSEQ multiplex PCR; TCRdb lists only in-frame clones, some missing. The repertoire includes fewer than 130,000 clones, about four fifths of them detected once, and about 4.5% sits in the top ten. The sequences come from peripheral blood, collected on day 0 of AZD1222 vaccination. These receptors were taken from an adult in good health.

The chain uses TRBV6-2 or TRBV6-3 and TRBJ1-5; no definite D call. The V end lost 0 bases, the J end lost 7 bases, and 10 bases lay between the germline ends. Germline V gives CDR1 MNHEY, CDR2 SVGEGT. This CDR3 spans 14 amino acids. CDR3 sequence: CASSYSLRAQPQHF. In DNA form, the CDR3 reads TGTGCCAGCAGTTACTCGTTGAGGGCACAGCCCCAGCATTTT.

This chain uses TRBV19 with TRBJ1-5, with D possibly being TRBD1 (6 bases). V lost 4 bases, J lost 1 base, and 14 bases lay in between. Germline V gene lookup returns CDR1 LNHDA and CDR2 SQIVND (reference sequence). The CDR3 length is 16 residues. The CDR3: CASSTLGGSSNQPQHF. As DNA, the CDR3 is TGTGCCAGTAGTACTTTGGGGGGCAGCAGCAATCAGCCCCAGCATTTT.

The chain uses TRBV19 and TRBJ1-4; D remains ambiguous. Germline assignment: CDR1 LNHDA and CDR2 SQIVND (reference sequence). V was cut by 4 bases and J by 0 bases, with 9 bases left in between. This CDR3 has 15 residues. The CDR3 DNA reads TGTGCCAGTAGTAGAAGAATACCAACTAATGAAAAACTGTTTTTT. Protein sequence: CASSRRIPTNEKLFF.

The rearrangement joins TRBV14 to TRBJ1-4; weak D call: TRBD1 (5 bases). The CDR3 length is 14 residues. CDR1 is SGHDN and CDR2 is FVKESK in the germline V gene. Trimming removed 0 bases from V and 8 bases from J, with 10 bases in between. The CDR3 is CASSQEIRDEKLFF. For the CDR3, the DNA is TGTGCCAGCAGCCAAGAAATTAGGGACGAAAAACTGTTTTTT.

DNA for the CDR3: TGTGCCAGTAGAGAGGACGGATCCTCTGGAAACACCATATATTTT. It specifies CASREDGSSGNTIYF. The chain uses TRBV19 and TRBJ1-3; D not resolved. Germline CDR1 is LNHDA and CDR2 is SQIVND (reference sequence). Deletions cut 6 bases from V and 0 bases from J, with 12 bases between. The CDR3 loop spans 15 amino acids. Looking up the rest from reference TRBV19 and TRBJ1-3 gives the full variable domain: DGGITQSPKYLFRKEGQNVTLSCEQNLNHDAMYWYRQDPGQGLRLIYYSQIVNDFQKGDIAEGYSVSREKKESFPLTVTSAQKNPTAFYLCASREDGSSGNTIYFGEGSWLTVV.

CDR3 DNA: TGTGCCAGCAGCTTCAACAGGGGGCCTAATGAAAAACTGTTTTTT. This codes for CASSFNRGPNEKLFF. The chain couples TRBV7-2 to TRBJ1-4; TRBD1 agrees at 9 bases. V trimming: 3 bases; J trimming: 3 bases; junction bases outside the gene matches: 2. The CDR3 is made up of 15 amino acids. Germline V lookup: CDR1 SGHTA, CDR2 FQGNSA.

In this sample, this clone turned up once. The gene calls are TRBV5-8 and TRBJ1-5, with TRBD1 matching 11 bases. CDR3 size: 15 residues. Germline V gene sequence: CDR1 SGHTS, CDR2 YDEGEE. The junction had 4 bases not matched to a gene; V was cut back by 3 bases and J by 5 bases. The CDR3 DNA is TGTGCCAGCAGCTCCCTGGGACAGGGGGATCAGCCCCAGCATTTT. It specifies CASSSLGQGDQPQHF.

A remark on this clone: The same CDR3 arises from other DNA sequences in this sample as well. This chain uses TRBV5-4 with TRBJ1-3; tentative D call: TRBD1 (5 bases). This CDR3 spans 17 amino acids. Germline V gene lookup returns CDR1 SGHNT and CDR2 YYREEE (reference sequence). Trimming pared 5 bases from V and 0 bases from J, leaving 18 bases between. For the CDR3, the DNA is TGTGCCAGCAGTGAGGGGACCCAAGGAGGCTCTGGAAACACCATATATTTT. Translated: CASSEGTQGGSGNTIYF.

This clone was counted ten times or more. The CDR3 spells CASSLAGLGTEAFF. The CDR3 DNA is TGTGCCAGCAGTTTAGCGGGGTTGGGCACTGAAGCTTTCTTT. The V gene is TRBV27, the J gene TRBJ1-1; D remains unclear. Trimming stripped 2 bases from V and 4 bases from J, with 11 bases between. Germline values: CDR1 MNHEY, CDR2 SMNVEV (reference sequence). This CDR3 spans 14 amino acids.

The chain uses TRBV5-6 and TRBJ2-1; D may be TRBD2 (5 bases). V was trimmed by 4 bases and J by 14 bases, leaving 19 bases between them. CDR1 is SGHDT and CDR2 is YYEEEE in the germline V gene. The CDR3 totals 13 residues. The CDR3 region has the DNA TGTGCCAGCAGCATGTACAGTCGGGGTCCTGAGTTCTTC. It encodes CASSMYSRGPEFF.

This clone appeared a single time. This chain links TRBV7-6 with TRBJ2-7; D is possibly TRBD1 (5 bases). The CDR3 totals 14 residues. V lost 1 base and J 5 bases, leaving 12 bases between the germline ends. CDR1 is SGHVS, CDR2 FNYEAQ, per germline. In DNA, the CDR3 is TGTGCCAGCAGCTTAGAAGCAGGGCACAACGAGCAGTACTTC. This codes for CASSLEAGHNEQYF.

This clone was seen a few times. This chain links TRBV19 with TRBJ1-5; D unresolved. This CDR3 has 15 residues. V was shortened by 6 bases and J by 0 bases, with 12 bases between the two germline ends. Looked up from germline, CDR1 is LNHDA and CDR2 is SQIVND (reference sequence). CDR3 residues: CASSRTGYSNQPQHF. The CDR3 DNA reads TGTGCCAGTAGCAGGACGGGATATAGCAATCAGCCCCAGCATTTT.